Listed below are T cell receptor beta chains from one sample, sequenced in a study of a mutant IDH1 vaccine in newly diagnosed glioma. What these receptors recognize is not known. Produced via immunoSEQ multiplex PCR; TCRdb's table is partial and in-frame only. The sample shows about 32,000 clones, roughly 79% of them seen only once. The material sequenced was PBMCs, taken from a glioma patient whose treatment included an IDH1 peptide vaccine. These TCRs come from a woman aged 25 to 39 with glioma. Some clones in this sample may be carry-over from other donors' samples. The CDR3 runs from the conserved cysteine through the conserved F or W. The D gene is left open where the match is weak. Size is stated for part of the rows, as once, few or many counts, or as a class when the clone is expanded.

>.|TRBV6-5|.|TRBJ2-5
CASSYWGFQETQYF
TGTGCCAGCAGTTACTGGGGATTTCAAGAGACCCAGTACTTC
>.|TRBV5-4|.|TRBJ2-7
CASSFGYEQYF
TGTGCCAGCAGCTTTGGCTACGAGCAGTACTTC
>.|TRBV4-1|.|TRBJ1-1
CASSQVKGSDTEAFF
TGCGCCAGCAGCCAAGTCAAAGGAAGCGACACTGAAGCTTTCTTT
>.|TRBV2|TRBD1|TRBJ2-7
CATGTVVTYEQYF
TGTGCCACCGGGACAGTCGTTACCTACGAGCAGTACTTC
>.|TRBV5-4|.|TRBJ2-7
CASSRAGRSYEQYF
TGTGCCAGCAGCAGGGCAGGGCGGTCCTACGAGCAGTACTTC
>once|TRBV21-1|.|TRBJ1-2
CASSKGVSGYTF
TGTGCCAGCAGCAAAGGGGTTTCCGGCTACACCTTC
>.|TRBV20-1|.|TRBJ1-2
CSATENYGYTF
TGCAGTGCTACCGAGAACTATGGCTACACCTTC
>.|TRBV30|.|TRBJ2-7
CAWSATRGYEQYF
TGTGCCTGGAGTGCCACAAGGGGGTACGAGCAGTACTTC
>few|TRBV6-5|TRBD2|TRBJ2-5
CASSGTSRQETQYF
TGTGCCAGCAGTGGGACTAGCAGGCAAGAGACCCAGTACTTC
>.|TRBV30|TRBD1|TRBJ2-3
CAWAGGTDTQYF
TGTGCCTGGGCAGGGGGAACAGATACGCAGTATTTT
>.|TRBV30|.|TRBJ1-1
CAWSEGGGGGTEAFF
TGTGCCTGGAGTGAGGGAGGAGGGGGGGGGACTGAAGCTTTCTTT
>.|TRBV14|TRBD1|TRBJ1-6
CASSPRGESSYNSPLHF
TGTGCCAGCAGCCCCAGGGGGGAAAGCTCCTATAATTCACCCCTCCACTTT
>.|TRBV4-2|TRBD2|TRBJ2-7
CASSLGTSGGTYEQYF
TGTGCCAGCAGCCTCGGGACTAGCGGGGGCACCTACGAGCAGTACTTC
>.|TRBV15|.|TRBJ1-5
CATSRESYSNQPQHF
TGTGCCACCAGCAGGGAATCTTATAGCAATCAGCCCCAGCATTTT
>.|TRBV11-2|.|TRBJ1-5
CASSPDTNQPQHF
TGTGCCAGCAGCCCCGACACCAATCAGCCCCAGCATTTT
>once|TRBV30|.|TRBJ2-7
CACHEAREQYF
TGTGCCTGCCACGAGGCCCGCGAGCAGTACTTC
>.|TRBV25-1|.|TRBJ1-1
CASSELGPTEAFF
TGTGCCAGCAGTGAACTGGGGCCCACTGAAGCTTTCTTT
>.|TRBV5-4|.|TRBJ2-1
CASSLYGSSYNEQFF
TGTGCCAGCAGCTTGTACGGGAGCTCCTACAATGAGCAGTTCTTC
>.|TRBV7-9|TRBD1|TRBJ1-5
CASSFTGANQPQHF
TGTGCCAGCAGCTTTACAGGGGCAAATCAGCCCCAGCATTTT
>once|TRBV28|.|TRBJ2-7
CATTQGGSAYEQYF
TGTGCCACCACCCAAGGGGGATCAGCCTACGAGCAGTACTTC
>.|TRBV23-1|.|TRBJ1-5
CASSHIHKYSNQPQHF
TGCGCCAGCAGTCATATACATAAATATAGCAATCAGCCCCAGCATTTT
>.|TRBV21-1|.|TRBJ2-7
CASSKFPSGNSYEQYF
TGTGCCAGCAGCAAATTCCCTAGCGGGAATTCCTACGAGCAGTACTTC
>.|TRBV18|.|TRBJ2-3
CASSPLGGETDTQYF
TGTGCCAGCTCACCTTTAGGGGGGGAGACAGATACGCAGTATTTT
>.|TRBV30|.|TRBJ2-2
CAWSVQVVAGELFF
TGTGCCTGGAGTGTACAAGTGGTGGCCGGGGAGCTGTTTTTT
>.|TRBV7-6|.|TRBJ1-2
CASSGYRFGYTF
TGTGCCAGCAGCGGATACAGGTTTGGCTACACCTTC
>few|TRBV7-9|TRBD1|TRBJ1-1
CASSLGQGNTEAFF
TGTGCCAGCAGCTTAGGACAGGGGAACACTGAAGCTTTCTTT
>.|TRBV29-1|.|TRBJ2-5
CSVESRGVETQYF
TGCAGCGTTGAATCTCGAGGGGTGGAGACCCAGTACTTC
>.|TRBV30|TRBD2|TRBJ2-7
CAWWDRDYAYEQYF
TGTGCCTGGTGGGACCGGGACTATGCCTACGAGCAGTACTTC
>.|TRBV6-4|.|TRBJ1-1
CASSVYGNTEAFF
TGTGCCAGCAGTGTGTACGGGAACACTGAAGCTTTCTTT
>.|TRBV7-6|.|TRBJ2-4
CASSDRDISQNIQYF
TGTGCCAGCAGCGACCGGGACATATCGCAAAACATTCAGTACTTC
>once|TRBV9|.|TRBJ2-1
CASSVGGTRYEQFF
TGTGCCAGCAGCGTAGGAGGGACCCGGTATGAGCAGTTCTTC
>.|TRBV15|.|TRBJ1-2
CATSRDDLSYTF
TGTGCCACCAGCAGAGATGATCTCAGTTACACCTTC
>.|TRBV30|.|TRBJ2-5
CAWSGGKIETQYF
TGTGCCTGGAGTGGGGGGAAAATAGAGACCCAGTACTTC
>.|TRBV6-5|.|TRBJ2-1
CASSYSNPAPYNEQFF
TGTGCCAGCAGTTACTCGAACCCCGCACCCTACAATGAGCAGTTCTTC
>.|TRBV5-6|TRBD2|TRBJ2-3
CASSLQREFYNYGDTQYF
TGTGCCAGCAGCTTGCAGCGGGAGTTTTATAATTACGGAGATACGCAGTATTTT
>.|TRBV7-9|.|TRBJ2-7
CASSSRDTPSYEQYF
TGTGCCAGCAGCTCCCGGGACACCCCATCCTACGAGCAGTACTTC
>.|TRBV18|.|TRBJ1-1
CASSPVGGMDTEAFF
TGTGCCAGCTCACCGGTCGGGGGGATGGACACTGAAGCTTTCTTT
>.|TRBV29-1|TRBD1|TRBJ2-7
CSVGTGGYEQYF
TGCAGCGTGGGGACAGGGGGCTACGAGCAGTACTTC
>.|TRBV6-6|.|TRBJ2-3
CASSYSLPTDTQYF
TGTGCCAGCAGTTACTCCCTGCCCACAGATACGCAGTATTTT
>.|TRBV27|.|TRBJ2-5
CASSFGYQETQYF
TGTGCCAGCAGTTTTGGGTACCAAGAGACCCAGTACTTC
>.|TRBV7-9|.|TRBJ1-2
CASSLSPGHYGYTF
TGTGCCAGCAGCCTCTCACCTGGTCATTATGGCTACACCTTC
>.|TRBV2|.|TRBJ2-7
CASSDPTSPYEQYF
TGTGCCAGCAGTGATCCAACAAGTCCCTACGAGCAGTACTTC
>once|TRBV19|.|TRBJ1-5
CASSTQRGPNQPQHF
TGTGCCAGTAGCACCCAGCGGGGACCAAATCAGCCCCAGCATTTT
>.|TRBV9|.|TRBJ2-6
CASSDPRSGANVLTF
TGTGCCAGCAGCGACCCTCGCTCTGGGGCCAACGTCCTGACTTTC
>.|TRBV5-4|TRBD2|TRBJ2-3
CASSSAGDADTQYF
TGTGCCAGCAGCTCAGCGGGAGATGCAGATACGCAGTATTTT
>.|TRBV28|TRBD1|TRBJ2-3
CASSLADRAIREDTQYF
TGTGCCAGCAGTTTGGCGGACAGGGCTATCCGGGAAGATACGCAGTATTTT
>.|TRBV28|TRBD1|TRBJ1-2
CASSSSGTGQYGYYGYTF
TGTGCCAGCAGTTCGTCCGGGACAGGCCAATATGGATACTATGGCTACACCTTC
>.|TRBV9|TRBD1|TRBJ1-1
CASSVGDRDGTEAFF
TGTGCCAGCAGCGTAGGGGACAGGGATGGGACTGAAGCTTTCTTT
>few|TRBV4-1|.|TRBJ1-1
CASSQDPYRGPEAFF
TGCGCCAGCAGCCAAGATCCTTATAGGGGACCTGAAGCTTTCTTT
>once|TRBV6-1|.|TRBJ1-5
CASITGSHQPQHF
TGTGCCAGCATTACAGGGTCCCATCAGCCCCAGCATTTT
>.|TRBV28|.|TRBJ1-5
CASGGPNQPQHF
TGTGCCAGCGGGGGACCCAATCAGCCCCAGCATTTT
>.|TRBV27|TRBD1|TRBJ1-2
CASRDRGTQGYTF
TGTGCCAGCAGGGACAGGGGCACTCAAGGCTACACCTTC
>.|TRBV4-1|.|TRBJ2-3
CASSQEGNLRREYF
TGCGCCAGCAGCCAAGAAGGGAACCTTCGAAGGGAGTATTTT
>.|TRBV2|.|TRBJ2-1
CASSARAHRENEQFF
TGTGCCAGCAGTGCCCGGGCCCACCGGGAGAATGAGCAGTTCTTC